This TCR beta chain came from a study of blood T cell repertoires in COVID-19. This CDR3 has 12 amino acids. Trimming stripped 5 bases from V and 5 bases from J, with 9 bases between. Germline CDR1 is LNHDA and CDR2 is SQIVND (reference sequence). TCRdb's copy holds only in-frame clones and misses some; the assay was immunoSEQ multiplex PCR. The sample contains around 150,000 clones, around nine tenths of which appear only once. Seattle cases were enrolled at active infection and followed longitudinally. Sequencing was performed on peripheral blood. The TCR comes from a woman in her seventies with COVID-19, enrolled during active disease. The chain recombines TRBV19 with TRBJ2-5; tentative D call: TRBD2 (5 bases). The CDR3 sequence is CASSGGGETQYF. The CDR3 nucleotides read TGTGCCAGTAGTGGTGGCGGGGAGACCCAGTACTTC.